This TCR beta chain originates from a study of blood T cell repertoires in COVID-19. CDR3 length: 12 residues. V shed 4 bases and J shed 4 bases, with 10 bases lying between them. Germline assignment: CDR1 SQVTM and CDR2 ANQGSEA. TCRdb keeps only in-frame clones here, not all; method: immunoSEQ multiplex PCR. This table holds 200,000 to 300,000 clones, roughly 86% found once. This chain connects TRBV29-1 to TRBJ1-2; weak D call: TRBD1 (6 bases). This TCR was recovered from a woman between 18 and 29 years old who had recovered from COVID-19. Input material: PBMCs or T cells enriched from blood (not recorded which). The DNA of the CDR3 is TGCAGCGTTGCGACAGGCTCCTATGGCTACACCTTC. This translates into CSVATGSYGYTF.